These 17 T cell receptor beta chains originate from one sample sequenced in a study of blood T cell repertoires in COVID-19. Repertoires were generated with immunoSEQ multiplex PCR, while TCRdb's copy carries only in-frame clones and drops some. The sample carries approximately 170,000 clones, less than 90% recorded once. Sequencing input: peripheral blood. Receptor source: a man between 60 and 70 years old with acute or convalescent COVID-19.

The genes are TRBV6-4 and TRBJ1-1; possible D gene TRBD1, 6 bases. The CDR3 is 13 amino acids. Germline CDR1 MRHNA, CDR2 SNTAGT. V lost 3 bases and J 3 bases, leaving 8 bases between the germline ends. The CDR3 bases are TGTGCCAGCAGTGAGGCAGGGGACACTGAAGCTTTCTTT. Protein product: CASSEAGDTEAFF.

This chain joins TRBV19 and TRBJ1-5, with 12 bases matching TRBD1. This CDR3 comprises 16 residues. V shed 5 bases and J 7 bases; nucleotides not matched to a gene: 9. Germline V gene sequence: CDR1 LNHDA, CDR2 SQIVND (reference sequence). The CDR3 spells CASSFTRDRGLQPQHF. The CDR3 DNA reads TGTGCCAGTAGTTTTACCCGGGACAGGGGGCTACAGCCCCAGCATTTT.

The rearrangement links TRBV30 to TRBJ1-5; D might be TRBD1 (5 bases). Germline V gene data show CDR1 as GTSNPN and CDR2 as SVGIG (reference sequence). The CDR3 consists of 16 residues. Trimming took off 7 bases at V and 0 bases at J, with 19 bases between the two ends. This chain's CDR3 is CAYLKKGRDSNQPQHF. DNA of the CDR3: TGTGCCTACCTAAAAAAAGGCAGGGATAGCAATCAGCCCCAGCATTTT.

The V call is TRBV21-1, the J call TRBJ1-5; the table calls TRBD1, which could not be checked here. TRBV21-1 is marked as a pseudogene. The CDR3 loop spans 15 amino acids. The CDR3 region has the DNA TGTGCCAGCAGCAAGGGGACATTTAGCAATCAGCCCCAGCATTTT. It is translated as CASSKGTFSNQPQHF.

The sample holds one count of this clone. The J gene is TRBJ2-7, the V gene TRBV5-1; 8 bases are shared with TRBD1. Per germline, CDR1 SGHRS and CDR2 YFSETQ. CDR3 length equals 16 residues. J was trimmed by 6 bases and V by 7 bases; bases with no gene match: 18. The CDR3 region has the DNA TGCGCCAGCGGATTAAAGGGGACAGGCGGTCGCGGCGAGCAGTACTTC. It yields the protein CASGLKGTGGRGEQYF.

V is TRBV24-1 and J is TRBJ1-1; TRBD1 might be the D (6 bases). The V end lost 3 bases, the J end lost 7 bases, and 11 bases lay between the germline ends. CDR3 size: 13 residues. The germline CDR1 and CDR2 sequences are KGHDR and SFDVKD. As DNA, the CDR3 is TGTGCCACCAGTGATGCACAGGGATTTGAAGCTTTCTTT. Translated: CATSDAQGFEAFF.

This chain connects TRBV9 to TRBJ1-5; D might be TRBD1 (6 bases). CDR1 and CDR2 (germline): SGDLS, YYNGEE. The CDR3 has 14 residues. V shed 3 bases and J shed 1 base, with 8 bases lying between them. The CDR3 sequence: CASSGTGSNQPQHF. Here the CDR3 DNA reads TGTGCCAGCAGCGGTACAGGGAGCAATCAGCCCCAGCATTTT.

This clone was seen a handful of times. This chain uses TRBV24-1 with TRBJ1-1, with a tentative D call TRBD1 (6 bases). V was cut by 4 bases and J by 5 bases, with 7 bases left in between. The germline CDR1 and CDR2 sequences are KGHDR and SFDVKD. The CDR3 consists of 12 residues. CDR3 sequence (DNA): TGTGCCACCAGTGACAGGGGTACTGAAGCTTTCTTT. Amino acids: CATSDRGTEAFF.

The J gene is TRBJ1-6, the V gene TRBV19; possible D gene TRBD1, 5 bases. Germline V gene data show CDR1 as LNHDA and CDR2 as SQIVND (reference sequence). This CDR3 contains 17 residues. V was shortened by 5 bases and J by 0 bases, with 14 bases between the two germline ends. The CDR3 nucleotides read TGTGCCAGTAGTCAGGGCAGCCGAAGCTCCTATAATTCACCCCTCCACTTT. This sequence encodes CASSQGSRSSYNSPLHF.

Turning to this clone: Other DNA variants within this sample encode the same CDR3. The V and J genes are TRBV5-1 and TRBJ2-3; the D is unclear. The CDR3 totals 12 residues. CDR1 is SGHRS, CDR2 YFSETQ, per germline. Trimming stripped 4 bases from V and 0 bases from J, with 3 bases between. The CDR3 sequence: CASSPSTDTQYF. The CDR3 coding sequence is TGCGCCAGCAGCCCGAGCACAGATACGCAGTATTTT.

The rearrangement uses TRBV11-2 and TRBJ2-5, with 7 bases matching TRBD1. The V segment lost 4 bases and the J segment 2 bases; nucleotides outside the gene matches: 1. This CDR3 is built from 13 residues. Germline V gives CDR1 SGHAT, CDR2 FQNNGV. The CDR3 coding sequence is TGTGCCAGCAGCTCGGACAGGCAAGAGACCCAGTACTTC. Amino acid sequence: CASSSDRQETQYF.

This clone was counted a few times. The genes are TRBV14 and TRBJ2-5; 12 nucleotides line up with TRBD2. In germline, CDR1 is SGHDN, CDR2 FVKESK. The CDR3 is made up of 17 amino acids. Trimming at V came to 3 bases and at J to 3 bases, leaving 8 bases not matched to a gene. The CDR3 is CASSHSSGRAREETQYF. The CDR3 coding sequence is TGTGCCAGCAGCCACTCTAGCGGGAGGGCCCGGGAAGAGACCCAGTACTTC.

V usage is TRBV19 and J usage is TRBJ2-2; 7 bases are shared with TRBD1. This CDR3 has 15 residues. V dropped 3 bases and J dropped 0; count of bases not matched to a gene: 1. The V gene's germline CDR1 is LNHDA and CDR2 SQIVND (reference sequence). The CDR3 DNA sequence: TGTGCCAGTAGTATGACAGGGCCGAACACCGGGGAGCTGTTTTTT. Protein sequence: CASSMTGPNTGELFF.

In this sample, this clone turned up once. The J gene is TRBJ1-1, the V gene TRBV29-1, with D possibly matching TRBD1 (5 bases). V shed 6 bases and J shed 0 bases, with 11 bases lying between them. The germline gives CDR1 SQVTM, CDR2 ANQGSEA. The CDR3 runs to 13 residues. The CDR3 region has the DNA TGCAGCGTGGGGACTAAGATGAACACTGAAGCTTTCTTT. Its protein product is CSVGTKMNTEAFF.

This chain connects TRBV27 to TRBJ2-7, with 10 bases matching TRBD2. The germline V gene encodes CDR1 MNHEY and CDR2 SMNVEV (reference sequence). The V segment lost 10 bases and the J segment 4 bases; nucleotides outside the gene matches: 10. The CDR3 is made up of 14 amino acids. The CDR3 nucleotides are TGTGCCACCGCAATGACTAGCGGGCCGTACGAGCAGTACTTC. Amino acid sequence: CATAMTSGPYEQYF.

This clone was seen just once. The chain uses TRBV19 and TRBJ1-6; 9 nucleotides match TRBD1. V lost 3 bases, J lost 7 bases, and 1 base stayed unmatched. The germline V gene has CDR1 LNHDA and CDR2 SQIVND (reference sequence). The CDR3 loop spans 14 amino acids. CDR3 DNA: TGTGCCAGTAGTATTGGACAGGGGAATTCACCCCTCCACTTT. Its protein product is CASSIGQGNSPLHF.

The table lists this clone with a few counts. The chain couples TRBV10-2 to TRBJ2-1; TRBD2 matches at 11 bases. This CDR3 has 14 amino acids. Germline loops: CDR1 WSHSY, CDR2 SAAADI. V was clipped by 5 bases and J by 7 bases; unmatched bases: 4. CDR3: CASSLLAGGNEQFF. The CDR3 region has the DNA TGCGCCAGCAGTCTCCTAGCGGGGGGTAATGAGCAGTTCTTC.